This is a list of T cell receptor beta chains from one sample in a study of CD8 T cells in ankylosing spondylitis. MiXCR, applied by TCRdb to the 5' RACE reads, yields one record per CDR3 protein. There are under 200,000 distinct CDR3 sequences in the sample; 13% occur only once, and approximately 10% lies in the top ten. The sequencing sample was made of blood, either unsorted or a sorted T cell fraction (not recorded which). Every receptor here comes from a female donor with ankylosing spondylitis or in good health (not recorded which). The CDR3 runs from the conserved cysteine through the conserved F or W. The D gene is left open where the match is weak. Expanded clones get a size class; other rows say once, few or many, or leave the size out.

cdr3_nt: TGTGCCAGCAGCGCCAAGGGACAGAGGATTGATGGCTACACCTTC
cdr3_aa: CASSAKGQRIDGYTF
d_call: TRBD1
j_call: TRBJ1-2
clone_size: many
v_call: TRBV7-9

cdr3_nt: TGCAGTGCTAGAGACTCCATCGGGGTCAGCGATGAGCAGTTCTTC
cdr3_aa: CSARDSIGVSDEQFF
d_call: -
j_call: TRBJ2-1
clone_size: many
v_call: TRBV20-1

cdr3_nt: TGTGCCAGCAGCTTAGATTTGCGCGGAGTCACAGATACGCAGTATTTT
cdr3_aa: CASSLDLRGVTDTQYF
d_call: -
j_call: TRBJ2-3
clone_size: many
v_call: TRBV11-2

cdr3_nt: TGTGCCAGCAGCTCGCCCGGGACTCAGAACACCGGGGAGCTGTTTTTT
cdr3_aa: CASSSPGTQNTGELFF
d_call: -
j_call: TRBJ2-2
clone_size: -
v_call: TRBV7-2

cdr3_nt: TGCGCCAGCAGCTTGGAAGGGGGGGTTTCCTACGAGCAGTACTTC
cdr3_aa: CASSLEGGVSYEQYF
d_call: -
j_call: TRBJ2-7
clone_size: many
v_call: TRBV5-1

cdr3_nt: TGTGCCAGCAGCTTAAACAGGGACACAGATACGCAGTATTTT
cdr3_aa: CASSLNRDTDTQYF
d_call: -
j_call: TRBJ2-3
clone_size: -
v_call: TRBV7-8

cdr3_nt: TGTGCCAGCAGCTTAGGGTGGCTGTATAATTCACCCCTCCACTTT
cdr3_aa: CASSLGWLYNSPLHF
d_call: -
j_call: TRBJ1-6
clone_size: few
v_call: TRBV7-2

cdr3_nt: TGTGCCATCCGCACTCAGTCTGGAAACACCATATATTTT
cdr3_aa: CAIRTQSGNTIYF
d_call: -
j_call: TRBJ1-3
clone_size: many
v_call: TRBV10-3

cdr3_nt: TGTGCCAGCAGTAACCCTAGCGGCCCGCAGTTCTTC
cdr3_aa: CASSNPSGPQFF
d_call: TRBD2
j_call: TRBJ2-1
clone_size: many
v_call: TRBV25-1

cdr3_nt: TGTGCCAGTAGTAGTACAGGGGGGGTTTACAATGAGCAGTTCTTC
cdr3_aa: CASSSTGGVYNEQFF
d_call: -
j_call: TRBJ2-1
clone_size: many
v_call: TRBV19

cdr3_nt: TGTGCCAGCAGCTTGTCCTCCGGGACAGAGGGTGAAAAACTGTTTTTT
cdr3_aa: CASSLSSGTEGEKLFF
d_call: TRBD1
j_call: TRBJ1-4
clone_size: many
v_call: TRBV7-2

cdr3_nt: TGCAGTGCTAGGGGTCAGAGAGTCGATGAGCAGTTCTTC
cdr3_aa: CSARGQRVDEQFF
d_call: -
j_call: TRBJ2-1
clone_size: many
v_call: TRBV20-1

cdr3_nt: TGTGCCAGCAGCTCCCCGGGCACTGAAGCTTTCTTT
cdr3_aa: CASSSPGTEAFF
d_call: -
j_call: TRBJ1-1
clone_size: many
v_call: TRBV7-9

cdr3_nt: TGTGCCATCAGTGAGTCCCCGACGACCGAATACGAGCAGTACTTC
cdr3_aa: CAISESPTTEYEQYF
d_call: -
j_call: TRBJ2-7
clone_size: -
v_call: TRBV10-3

cdr3_nt: TGTGCCAGTATGGGTCCATGGGCGAAACTGTTTTTT
cdr3_aa: CASMGPWAKLFF
d_call: -
j_call: TRBJ1-4
clone_size: -
v_call: TRBV19

cdr3_nt: TGCAGTCTACGGCCCGGCTCCTACGAGCAGTACTTC
cdr3_aa: CSLRPGSYEQYF
d_call: -
j_call: TRBJ2-7
clone_size: few
v_call: TRBV20-1

cdr3_nt: TGCAGTGCTAGATCTGGGGGGGGTGGTAATCAGCCCCAGCATTTT
cdr3_aa: CSARSGGGGNQPQHF
d_call: -
j_call: TRBJ1-5
clone_size: many
v_call: TRBV20-1

cdr3_nt: TGCGCCAGCAGCTTGGGGGCAGGGGCTTCGAACACCGGGGAGCTGTTTTTT
cdr3_aa: CASSLGAGASNTGELFF
d_call: -
j_call: TRBJ2-2
clone_size: few
v_call: TRBV5-1

cdr3_nt: TGTGCCAGCAGCTCACACCGGGACAGGACCTACAATGAGCAGTTCTTC
cdr3_aa: CASSSHRDRTYNEQFF
d_call: TRBD1
j_call: TRBJ2-1
clone_size: -
v_call: TRBV9

cdr3_nt: TGTGCCAGCGGGGCCTCGCATCAGCCCCAGCATTTT
cdr3_aa: CASGASHQPQHF
d_call: -
j_call: TRBJ1-5
clone_size: -
v_call: TRBV6-6

cdr3_nt: TGCGCCAGCAGCCAGGACAGGGGGCCTGGCTACACCTTC
cdr3_aa: CASSQDRGPGYTF
d_call: TRBD1
j_call: TRBJ1-2
clone_size: -
v_call: TRBV5-1

cdr3_nt: TGCGCCAGCAGCTTGGACTCAGGCCCTGAAGCTTTCTTT
cdr3_aa: CASSLDSGPEAFF
d_call: -
j_call: TRBJ1-1
clone_size: -
v_call: TRBV5-1

cdr3_nt: TGTGCCAGCAAAGAGCCAGTCCAAGAGACCCAGTACTTC
cdr3_aa: CASKEPVQETQYF
d_call: -
j_call: TRBJ2-5
clone_size: few
v_call: TRBV6-6

cdr3_nt: TGCAGTGCTAGAGATTGGGCCAGCGGGAGTCCGGCAGATACGCAGTATTTT
cdr3_aa: CSARDWASGSPADTQYF
d_call: TRBD2
j_call: TRBJ2-3
clone_size: many
v_call: TRBV20-1

cdr3_nt: TGTGCCAGCAGCCAAGGGCAAGGAAACACCATATATTTT
cdr3_aa: CASSQGQGNTIYF
d_call: -
j_call: TRBJ1-3
clone_size: many
v_call: TRBV3-1

cdr3_nt: TGTGCCAGCAGCTATAATACAGGGAGAGGCTACACCTTC
cdr3_aa: CASSYNTGRGYTF
d_call: -
j_call: TRBJ1-2
clone_size: many
v_call: TRBV5-6

cdr3_nt: TGTGCCAGCAGCCTCCTTCCACGCAATCAGCCCCAGCATTTT
cdr3_aa: CASSLLPRNQPQHF
d_call: -
j_call: TRBJ1-5
clone_size: -
v_call: TRBV5-8

cdr3_nt: TGCAGTGCTAGCAAAGATTCAGTCGGCAATGAGCAGTTCTTC
cdr3_aa: CSASKDSVGNEQFF
d_call: -
j_call: TRBJ2-1
clone_size: many
v_call: TRBV20-1

cdr3_nt: TGTGCCATCGTCCTAGCGGGAGGGTACAATGAGCAGTTCTTC
cdr3_aa: CAIVLAGGYNEQFF
d_call: TRBD2
j_call: TRBJ2-1
clone_size: many
v_call: TRBV12-3/TRBV12-4

cdr3_nt: TGTGCCAGCACCTTCAGCGGGATCTACGAGCAGTACTTC
cdr3_aa: CASTFSGIYEQYF
d_call: TRBD2
j_call: TRBJ2-7
clone_size: many
v_call: TRBV6-2/TRBV6-3

cdr3_nt: TGCGCCAGCAGCTTCTCGGGAGGGGGACTAGATACGCAGTATTTT
cdr3_aa: CASSFSGGGLDTQYF
d_call: TRBD2
j_call: TRBJ2-3
clone_size: many
v_call: TRBV5-1

cdr3_nt: TGCAGCGTTGAAATCGAGGACGGGCCCTTCACCGGGGAGCTGTTTTTT
cdr3_aa: CSVEIEDGPFTGELFF
d_call: -
j_call: TRBJ2-2
clone_size: many
v_call: TRBV29-1

cdr3_nt: TGCGCCAGCAGCTCCGGGACGGAGAATCAGCCCCAGCATTTT
cdr3_aa: CASSSGTENQPQHF
d_call: -
j_call: TRBJ1-5
clone_size: many
v_call: TRBV5-1

cdr3_nt: TGTGCCAGCAGCTTCGGCCGCAATGAGCAGTTCTTC
cdr3_aa: CASSFGRNEQFF
d_call: -
j_call: TRBJ2-1
clone_size: -
v_call: TRBV11-2

cdr3_nt: TGTGCCAGCAGCCTTGGACTCTCAAGCGAGACCCAGTACTTC
cdr3_aa: CASSLGLSSETQYF
d_call: -
j_call: TRBJ2-5
clone_size: many
v_call: TRBV7-2

cdr3_nt: TGCAGCGTTGGTAGGCGAGGGTTTGGCACAGATACGCAGTATTTT
cdr3_aa: CSVGRRGFGTDTQYF
d_call: -
j_call: TRBJ2-3
clone_size: many
v_call: TRBV29-1

cdr3_nt: TGTGCCAGCAGCTTAGAGGGCAGCCTGGCTTACGAGCAGTACTTC
cdr3_aa: CASSLEGSLAYEQYF
d_call: -
j_call: TRBJ2-7
clone_size: many
v_call: TRBV7-9

cdr3_nt: TGTGCCAGCAGTCCGACCTCAGGGAACTATGGCTACACCTTC
cdr3_aa: CASSPTSGNYGYTF
d_call: -
j_call: TRBJ1-2
clone_size: many
v_call: TRBV12-3/TRBV12-4

cdr3_nt: TGTGCCACCAGCAGAGAGGGGGGGACTAAAGATGAGCAGTTCTTC
cdr3_aa: CATSREGGTKDEQFF
d_call: TRBD2
j_call: TRBJ2-1
clone_size: many
v_call: TRBV15

cdr3_nt: TGCGCCAGCAGCTTGGAACCTGACGGCATTCAGTACTTC
cdr3_aa: CASSLEPDGIQYF
d_call: -
j_call: TRBJ2-4
clone_size: few
v_call: TRBV5-1

cdr3_nt: TGTGCCAGCGGAAAACGACAGGACTTCAATCAGCCCCAGCATTTT
cdr3_aa: CASGKRQDFNQPQHF
d_call: -
j_call: TRBJ1-5
clone_size: many
v_call: TRBV2

cdr3_nt: TGTGCCAGCAGGCCGGCCACTACCTACAATGAGCAGTTCTTC
cdr3_aa: CASRPATTYNEQFF
d_call: -
j_call: TRBJ2-1
clone_size: -
v_call: TRBV6-2/TRBV6-3

cdr3_nt: TGCGCCAGCAGCTTGGAAGGACTAGCGTCCGGGGAGCTGTTTTTT
cdr3_aa: CASSLEGLASGELFF
d_call: TRBD2
j_call: TRBJ2-2
clone_size: many
v_call: TRBV5-1

cdr3_nt: TGTGCCAGCAGCCACGGAGGTCTTTCCTACAATGAGCAGTTCTTC
cdr3_aa: CASSHGGLSYNEQFF
d_call: -
j_call: TRBJ2-1
clone_size: -
v_call: TRBV7-9

cdr3_nt: TGTGCCAGCAGCCCCCGTCGGACAGGGGGGTTAACCGGGGAGCTGTTTTTT
cdr3_aa: CASSPRRTGGLTGELFF
d_call: TRBD1
j_call: TRBJ2-2
clone_size: many
v_call: TRBV7-2

cdr3_nt: TGTGCCAGCAGCTCCCTCCGGGAGGCAGCCTACGAGCAGTACTTC
cdr3_aa: CASSSLREAAYEQYF
d_call: TRBD2
j_call: TRBJ2-7
clone_size: few
v_call: TRBV5-5

cdr3_nt: TGCAGCGTTGCGCAGGGGAACACTGAAGCTTTCTTT
cdr3_aa: CSVAQGNTEAFF
d_call: -
j_call: TRBJ1-1
clone_size: many
v_call: TRBV29-1

cdr3_nt: TGCGCCAGCAGCTTAGCAGGATACTGGGATACGCAGTATTTT
cdr3_aa: CASSLAGYWDTQYF
d_call: -
j_call: TRBJ2-3
clone_size: many
v_call: TRBV5-1

cdr3_nt: TGTGCCAGCAGCTTAGACGGGAGAGACACAGATACGCAGTATTTT
cdr3_aa: CASSLDGRDTDTQYF
d_call: -
j_call: TRBJ2-3
clone_size: -
v_call: TRBV7-2

cdr3_nt: TGCAGCGTTCTAGCGGGAGGGGCCCAAGAGACCCAGTACTTC
cdr3_aa: CSVLAGGAQETQYF
d_call: TRBD2
j_call: TRBJ2-5
clone_size: many
v_call: TRBV29-1

cdr3_nt: TGTACCAGCAGTTCGGGGTGGGGGTCGGGCGTACTCTACAATGAGCAGTTCTTC
cdr3_aa: CTSSSGWGSGVLYNEQFF
d_call: -
j_call: TRBJ2-1
clone_size: -
v_call: TRBV6-2/TRBV6-3

cdr3_nt: TGTGCCAGCAGCCCTACAGGGAGGACAGATACGCAGTATTTT
cdr3_aa: CASSPTGRTDTQYF
d_call: -
j_call: TRBJ2-3
clone_size: -
v_call: TRBV5-5

cdr3_nt: TGCGCCAGCAGCTTAGGCCCGGGTGAAAAACTGTTTTTT
cdr3_aa: CASSLGPGEKLFF
d_call: -
j_call: TRBJ1-4
clone_size: many
v_call: TRBV5-1

cdr3_nt: TGTGCCAGCAGTTCCCAACCAGGGGGCGACGCCGGGAGGATCAGGGAGCAGTTCTTC
cdr3_aa: CASSSQPGGDAGRIREQFF
d_call: -
j_call: TRBJ2-1
clone_size: few
v_call: TRBV12-3/TRBV12-4

cdr3_nt: TGTGCCAGCAGTTTGACGTGGAAACTGTTTTTT
cdr3_aa: CASSLTWKLFF
d_call: -
j_call: TRBJ1-4
clone_size: many
v_call: TRBV12-3/TRBV12-4

cdr3_nt: TGCAGTGCAACCGATGGACAGGGACGTACGCAGTATTTT
cdr3_aa: CSATDGQGRTQYF
d_call: TRBD1
j_call: TRBJ2-3
clone_size: many
v_call: TRBV20-1

cdr3_nt: TGCGCCAGCAAACAGGGGGCAGTAGCCTATGGCTACACCTTC
cdr3_aa: CASKQGAVAYGYTF
d_call: TRBD1
j_call: TRBJ1-2
clone_size: many
v_call: TRBV5-1

cdr3_nt: TGTGCCAGCAGCTTATACAAGGGTAGTAGCTCCTACAATGAGCAGTTCTTC
cdr3_aa: CASSLYKGSSSYNEQFF
d_call: -
j_call: TRBJ2-1
clone_size: many
v_call: TRBV7-9

cdr3_nt: TGCGCCAGCAGCACCGGGACAGGTGCCGGGGAGCTGTTTTTT
cdr3_aa: CASSTGTGAGELFF
d_call: TRBD1
j_call: TRBJ2-2
clone_size: many
v_call: TRBV5-1